The TCR beta chain described here comes from a study of persistence of HIV-infected CD4 T cells. Study information: CD4+ T cells responding to CMV or HIV-1 Gag were isolated. Suppressive ART had lasted a median of approximately 8 years.

This was the immunoSEQ version 4 assay in survey mode. Profiled with immunoSEQ multiplex PCR; TCRdb holds only in-frame clones, not every one. This table holds tens of thousands of clones, roughly 80% found once. Overlapping HIV-1 Gag 15-mer peptides at approximately 0.91 ug per peptide per mL were used. CD40L/CD69 double-negative CD45RO-high memory CD4+ T cells were collected. Comment on this clone: The antigen is undetermined. Other DNA sequences in this specimen translate into the identical CDR3.

The sequenced sample was CD4+ T cells sorted from PBMCs after approximately 19-hour stimulation, obtained from a patient who received antiretroviral therapy. The source is an adult woman with HIV who was CMV-seropositive.

The chain's CDR3 is CASSRQGTGGNYGYTF. DNA for the CDR3: TGTGCCAGCTCACGACAAGGTACAGGGGGAAACTATGGCTACACCTTC. The chain has TRBV18 and TRBJ1-2; TRBD1 aligns across 8 bases. Trimming at V came to 4 bases and at J to 2 bases, leaving 9 bases not matched to a gene. The CDR3 is made up of 16 amino acids. Per germline, CDR1 KGHSH and CDR2 LQKENI.